What follows is one TCR beta chain and its context. Its antigen remains unknown. The data were taken from a study of T cells in tuberculosis. Study summary: A South African cohort included IGRA-negative adolescents, latently infected IGRA-positive adolescents and adults with active tuberculosis.

Study-level results: The TCR-beta difference was not significant; alpha differences partly reflected length.

With 1 base clipped from V and 3 bases from J, the junction kept 2 bases outside the gene matches. The CDR3 length is 14 residues. Germline CDR1 reads SEHNR; CDR2 reads FQNEAQ (reference sequence). Method: immunoSEQ multiplex PCR; TCRdb's copy keeps in-frame clones and lacks some. This sample has fewer than 35,000 clones; 95% occur once, and the top ten carry over 2%. At study entry, adolescents had tuberculin skin tests and IGRA screening. The source material was PBMCs. This TCR was sampled from a donor under 30 with latent tuberculosis or without tuberculosis infection. The J gene is TRBJ2-7, the V gene TRBV7-9, with 8 bases lining up with TRBD1. CDR3 residues: CASSLGQGFYEQYF. The CDR3 DNA is TGTGCCAGCAGCTTAGGACAGGGGTTCTACGAGCAGTACTTC.